The 30 T cell receptor beta chains presented below share a single source sample, sequenced in a study of cytomegalovirus exposure and HLA in healthy donors. Clones were read by immunoSEQ multiplex PCR, and TCRdb kept only the in-frame ones, dropping some. The table has some 140,000 clones, approximately 86% seen once; the top ten hold 2.1%. Sequencing was performed on PBMCs. These receptors came from a human donor in good health.

The V call is TRBV29-1, the J call TRBJ2-5; tentatively, D is TRBD1 (7 bases). The CDR3 length is 13 residues. Germline lookup yields CDR1 SQVTM and CDR2 ANQGSEA. V lost 6 bases and J 5 bases, leaving 16 bases between the germline ends. The CDR3 reads CSVVAARGETQYF. The DNA of the CDR3 is TGCAGCGTAGTAGCGGCCAGGGGGGAGACCCAGTACTTC.

The rearrangement uses TRBV5-1 and TRBJ2-5; TRBD1 agrees at 10 bases. Germline V gene sequence: CDR1 SGHRS, CDR2 YFSETQ. J lost 4 bases, V lost 0 bases, and 12 bases had no gene match. There are 18 residues in the CDR3. The CDR3 sequence: CASSLGGSGTGVAETQYF. CDR3 DNA sequence: TGCGCCAGCAGCTTGGGGGGCTCTGGGACAGGGGTAGCAGAGACCCAGTACTTC.

V and J are TRBV6-5 and TRBJ2-7; possible D gene TRBD2, 6 bases. Germline-derived CDR1 and CDR2 are MNHEY and SVGAGI. Trimming cost V 0 bases and J 2 bases, with 8 bases left between them. This CDR3 comprises 14 residues. CDR3 bases: TGTGCCAGCAGTTACTCAACGGGGGCCTACGAGCAGTACTTC. Translated: CASSYSTGAYEQYF.

The chain recombines TRBV30 with TRBJ2-7; D call uncertain. There are 14 residues in the CDR3. V lost 1 base and J 0 bases, leaving 10 bases between the germline ends. Germline V gene lookup returns CDR1 GTSNPN and CDR2 SVGIG (reference sequence). CDR3 residues: CAWSGRLNSYEQYF. CDR3 DNA: TGTGCCTGGAGTGGGCGGTTAAACTCCTACGAGCAGTACTTC.

This clone has more than one count but fewer than ten. This sequence joins TRBV6-6 and TRBJ1-5; the match to TRBD1 covers 7 bases. V lost 4 bases to trimming and J lost 5 bases; unmatched junction nucleotides: 8. Looked up from germline, CDR1 is MNHNY and CDR2 is SVGAGI (reference sequence). The CDR3 length is 15 residues. The CDR3 DNA reads as TGTGCCAGCAGTTCTGACAGGGCGGTGGATCAGCCCCAGCATTTT. This sequence encodes CASSSDRAVDQPQHF.

The chain has TRBV18 and TRBJ2-3; D is perhaps TRBD1 (5 bases). The CDR3 totals 15 residues. Germline V gene data show CDR1 as KGHSH and CDR2 as LQKENI. The V end was cut by 2 bases, the J end by 1 base, with 10 bases between. The CDR3 spells CASSPSGQGTDTQYF. Here the CDR3 DNA reads TGTGCCAGCTCACCATCAGGGCAGGGCACAGATACGCAGTATTTT. The entire variable domain, with the rest obtained from reference TRBV18 and TRBJ2-3, is as follows: NAGVMQNPRHLVRRRGQEARLRCSPMKGHSHVYWYRQLPEEGLKFMVYLQKENIIDESGMPKERFSAEFPKEGPSILRIQQVVRGDSAAYFCASSPSGQGTDTQYFGPGTRLTVL.

V and J are TRBV7-3 and TRBJ2-3, with 7 bases that match TRBD2. CDR3 length: 16 residues. The J segment lost 2 bases and the V segment lost 1 base, leaving 6 bases of the junction unmatched. CDR1 and CDR2 (germline): SGHTA, FQGTGA. As DNA, the CDR3 is TGTGCCAGCAGCTTAAGGCCTAGCGGATCCACAGATACGCAGTATTTT. Translation gives CASSLRPSGSTDTQYF.

The chain couples TRBV9 to TRBJ2-2; the D gene is possibly TRBD2 (6 bases). The ends were cut back, 3 bases at V and 5 bases at J, with 11 bases in the middle. CDR3 size: 14 residues. Germline V gene sequence: CDR1 SGDLS, CDR2 YYNGEE. CDR3 DNA: TGTGCCAGCAGCGAGGGGACTTTAACCGGGGAGCTGTTTTTT. Translated: CASSEGTLTGELFF.

This clone was recorded only once. The chain carries TRBV19 and TRBJ1-5; TRBD1 might be the D (5 bases). The CDR3 covers 18 residues. Deletions cut 3 bases from V and 3 bases from J, with 21 bases between. Germline loops: CDR1 LNHDA, CDR2 SQIVND (reference sequence). Here the CDR3 DNA reads TGTGCCAGTAGTATGTTTTCAGGTGGTGCAGGGTTCAATCAGCCCCAGCATTTT. Amino acid sequence: CASSMFSGGAGFNQPQHF.

The chain links TRBV5-1 to TRBJ2-7, with 7 bases fitting TRBD2. Germline V lookup: CDR1 SGHRS, CDR2 YFSETQ. V dropped 0 bases and J dropped 2; count of bases not matched to a gene: 2. The CDR3 length is 14 residues. CDR3 sequence reads: CASSLASGTYEQYF. The CDR3 coding sequence is TGCGCCAGCAGCTTGGCTAGCGGCACCTACGAGCAGTACTTC.

This clone has a handful of counts. The chain couples TRBV11-2 to TRBJ2-7; possible D gene TRBD2, 6 bases. The V and J ends lost 5 bases and 3 bases respectively, with 14 bases between them. This CDR3 has 14 amino acids. Germline V gene lookup returns CDR1 SGHAT and CDR2 FQNNGV. Here the CDR3 reads CASSPYFGGYEQYF. The CDR3 DNA follows: TGTGCCAGCAGCCCATACTTCGGGGGCTACGAGCAGTACTTC.

This clone is a singleton in its sample. The chain joins TRBV27 to TRBJ1-1; D not resolved. Trimming shortened V by 3 bases and J by 1 base, and 18 bases separated the two germline ends. CDR3 size: 17 residues. Looked up from germline, CDR1 is MNHEY and CDR2 is SMNVEV (reference sequence). CDR3 sequence (DNA): TGTGCCAGCAGTTTGAGGATCACCTTCCCTACGAACACTGAAGCTTTCTTT. Translation gives CASSLRITFPTNTEAFF.

This clone appeared once. The chain links TRBV7-6 to TRBJ2-5; a weak D match, TRBD1 (5 bases). The CDR3 is 15 amino acids. Germline loops: CDR1 SGHVS, CDR2 FNYEAQ. Trimming stripped 5 bases from V and 0 bases from J, with 13 bases between. For the CDR3, the DNA is TGTGCCAGCAGCCTTCGGAAGGGGAACCAAGAGACCCAGTACTTC. The encoded protein is CASSLRKGNQETQYF.

Here the CDR3 reads CASSYSQGWEKLFF. The CDR3 DNA reads TGTGCCAGCAGTTACTCACAGGGGTGGGAAAAACTGTTTTTT. The V call is TRBV6-5, the J call TRBJ1-4; 7 nucleotides agree with TRBD1. Germline CDR1 and CDR2: MNHEY and SVGAGI. The CDR3 has 14 residues. The trim removed 0 bases at V and 8 bases at J, leaving 3 bases unmatched.

V is TRBV7-8 and J is TRBJ1-5, with a tentative D call TRBD1 (5 bases). V was trimmed by 1 base and J by 0 bases, leaving 10 bases between them. This CDR3 is 16 amino acids long. The V gene's germline CDR1 is SGHVS and CDR2 FQNEAQ. For the CDR3, the DNA is TGTGCCAGCAGCTTAGTTTTAGGGGATAGCAATCAGCCCCAGCATTTT. Translation gives CASSLVLGDSNQPQHF.

This clone appeared a few times. The rearrangement links TRBV7-9 to TRBJ2-7; TRBD1 is a possible D gene (5 bases). The germline V gene encodes CDR1 SEHNR and CDR2 FQNEAQ (reference sequence). CDR3 size: 15 residues. Trimming removed 0 bases at V and 3 bases at J, with 12 bases between. The CDR3 here is CASSLAYSDNYEQYF. The CDR3 bases are TGTGCCAGCAGCTTAGCCTATTCGGACAACTACGAGCAGTACTTC.

The J gene is TRBJ2-1, the V gene TRBV5-6; 8 bases agree with TRBD1. Unmatched junction bases numbered 2, after V lost 2 bases and J lost 4 bases. This CDR3 comprises 14 residues. Germline CDR1 and CDR2: SGHDT and YYEEEE. This CDR3 is CASSFWTGYNEQFF. The DNA of the CDR3 is TGTGCCAGCAGCTTTTGGACAGGGTACAATGAGCAGTTCTTC.

The genes are TRBV27 and TRBJ2-3; 10 bases are shared with TRBD2. From germline, CDR1 is MNHEY and CDR2 SMNVEV (reference sequence). Trimming cost V 1 base and J 2 bases; bases outside gene matches: 12. This CDR3 is 19 amino acids long. The CDR3 DNA follows: TGTGCCAGCAGTTTATTCTTCCCTAGCGGGGGAGAAGCCACAGATACGCAGTATTTT. It translates to CASSLFFPSGGEATDTQYF.

The chain employs TRBV18 and TRBJ1-3; 9 bases are a match to TRBD1. The CDR3 spans 16 residues. With V trimmed by 5 bases and J by 0 bases, 5 bases remained unmatched. CDR1 and CDR2 from the germline V gene are KGHSH and LQKENI. The CDR3 region is CASSLQGAFSGNTIYF. In DNA, the CDR3 is TGTGCCAGCTCATTACAGGGGGCATTCTCTGGAAACACCATATATTTT. The full variable domain, with the rest looked up from reference TRBV18 and TRBJ1-3, is NAGVMQNPRHLVRRRGQEARLRCSPMKGHSHVYWYRQLPEEGLKFMVYLQKENIIDESGMPKERFSAEFPKEGPSILRIQQVVRGDSAAYFCASSLQGAFSGNTIYFGEGSWLTVV.

This clone was observed a handful of times. This rearrangement joins TRBV19 to TRBJ2-7; 15 bases are shared with TRBD2. V shed 6 bases and J 7 bases; nucleotides not matched to a gene: 7. CDR1 is LNHDA, CDR2 SQIVND, per germline (reference sequence). The CDR3 covers 15 residues. This chain's CDR3 is CASSRWTSGRDEQYF. CDR3 coding DNA: TGTGCCAGTAGCCGCTGGACTAGCGGGAGGGATGAGCAGTACTTC.

This clone showed up just a few times. This chain links TRBV6-5 with TRBJ1-1, with TRBD1 matching 8 bases. The CDR3 consists of 12 residues. Germline CDR1 and CDR2: MNHEY and SVGAGI. V was pared by 3 bases and J by 12 bases, with 6 bases of the junction left unmatched. In nucleotides, the CDR3 is TGTGCCAGCAGTTATCAGGGGGCGAGAACTTTCTTT. It encodes CASSYQGARTFF.

The J gene is TRBJ1-2, the V gene TRBV12-5, with a tentative D call TRBD1 (5 bases). Germline values: CDR1 LGHNT, CDR2 FRNRAP. The CDR3 loop spans 12 amino acids. Between the trimmed V and J ends, which lost 1 base and 11 bases, there was a span of 11 bases. CDR3 amino acids: CASGLAPGRYTF. The CDR3 DNA reads TGTGCTAGTGGTTTGGCACCAGGGCGATACACCTTC.

The chain joins TRBV28 to TRBJ2-5; 8 nucleotides match TRBD1. J gave up 5 bases and V 8 bases, and 7 bases lay outside the gene matches. There are 13 residues in the CDR3. Germline V lookup: CDR1 MDHEN, CDR2 SYDVKM. CDR3 residues: CASRRGRGETQYF. CDR3 DNA: TGTGCCAGCCGCAGGGGGCGCGGGGAGACCCAGTACTTC.

This clone was counted a single time. This sequence joins TRBV2 and TRBJ1-5; unclear D gene. The CDR3 extends over 13 amino acids. Germline V gives CDR1 SNHLY, CDR2 FYNNEI. Trimming cost V 6 bases and J 4 bases, with 10 bases left between them. The CDR3 here is CASRALENQPQHF. Here the CDR3 DNA reads TGTGCCAGCAGGGCCCTAGAAAATCAGCCCCAGCATTTT.

This chain links TRBV9 with TRBJ2-2; D not certain. The CDR3 has 17 amino acids. Germline CDR1 SGDLS, CDR2 YYNGEE. Trimming left V 0 bases short and J 2 bases short, with 14 bases between. CDR3 nucleotides: TGTGCCAGCAGCGTAGGGTTAACGGGTTACAACACCGGGGAGCTGTTTTTT. Its translation is CASSVGLTGYNTGELFF.

This rearrangement joins TRBV4-3 to TRBJ2-2; D not certain. The CDR3 runs to 12 residues. Per germline, CDR1 LGHNA and CDR2 YSLEER. The V end was cut by 3 bases, the J end by 4 bases, with 3 bases between. CDR3 coding DNA: TGCGCCAGCAGCCACCTCACCGGGGAGCTGTTTTTT. It translates to CASSHLTGELFF.

This chain connects TRBV7-9 to TRBJ1-2, with 8 bases aligning to TRBD1. The J segment lost 13 bases and the V segment lost 2 bases, leaving 9 bases of the junction unmatched. Per the germline V gene, CDR1 is SEHNR and CDR2 is FQNEAQ (reference sequence). This CDR3 is 13 amino acids long. The CDR3 loop is CASSLQGAGLSTF. The CDR3 nucleotides read TGTGCCAGCAGCTTACAGGGGGCTGGACTAAGCACCTTC. Full variable domain (rest looked up from reference TRBV7-9 and TRBJ1-2): DTGVSQNPRHKITKRGQNVTFRCDPISEHNRLYWYRQTLGQGPEFLTYFQNEAQLEKSRLLSDRFSAERPKGSFSTLEIQRTEQGDSAMYLCASSLQGAGLSTFGSGTRLTVV.

The chain couples TRBV10-3 to TRBJ1-5, with a tentative D call TRBD1 (5 bases). The V gene lost 3 bases and the J gene lost 7 bases, with 10 bases spanning the gap. The CDR3 consists of 13 residues. Germline V gives CDR1 ENHRY, CDR2 SYGVKD. The CDR3 DNA sequence: TGTGCCATCAGTGAAGGGGCGGGACAGCCCCAGCATTTT. Amino acid sequence: CAISEGAGQPQHF.

The chain joins TRBV15 to TRBJ2-7; D unclear. Per the germline V gene, CDR1 is LNHNV and CDR2 is YYDKDF (reference sequence). The CDR3 is 13 residues long. The V end lost 1 base, the J end lost 4 bases, and 8 bases lay between the germline ends. Written as DNA, the CDR3 is TGTGCCACCAGCAGAGGTTATGCGTACGAGCAGTACTTC. Its translation is CATSRGYAYEQYF.

The genes are TRBV5-4 and TRBJ2-7; 7 bases are a match to TRBD2. CDR1 and CDR2 (germline): SGHNT, YYREEE (reference sequence). The trim removed 1 base at V and 2 bases at J, leaving 6 bases unmatched. The CDR3 is 15 residues long. The CDR3 is CASSLWAGEPYEQYF. The DNA for the CDR3 is TGTGCCAGCAGCTTGTGGGCGGGAGAACCCTACGAGCAGTACTTC.